Listed here are 9 T cell receptor beta chains from one sample, sequenced in a study of T cell responses to AZD1222 COVID-19 vaccine. The repertoire was sequenced with immunoSEQ multiplex PCR; TCRdb's copy has only in-frame clones and lacks some. The sample consists of some 110,000 clones, 70% to 90% of them appearing once. Sequences were derived from peripheral blood, sampled on day 0 of MenACWY control vaccination. The receptors derive from an adult in good health.

J is TRBJ2-7 and V is TRBV6-5; perhaps TRBD2 as D (7 bases). The CDR3 covers 15 residues. The germline gives CDR1 MNHEY, CDR2 SVGAGI. V was clipped by 4 bases and J by 4 bases, with 17 bases between them. CDR3 DNA: TGTGCCAGCAGTTTTCGCTTCGGGGGGCCATACGAGCAGTACTTC. This codes for CASSFRFGGPYEQYF.

This chain uses TRBV2 with TRBJ1-5; no definite D call. In germline, CDR1 is SNHLY, CDR2 FYNNEI. V lost 3 bases to trimming and J lost 3 bases, with 6 bases between them. This CDR3 is 13 amino acids long. The CDR3 spells CASSDRLNQPQHF. In DNA, the CDR3 is TGTGCCAGCAGTGACAGGCTCAATCAGCCCCAGCATTTT.

The chain uses TRBV24-1 and TRBJ2-1; D ambiguous. Germline loops: CDR1 KGHDR, CDR2 SFDVKD. V lost 8 bases to trimming and J lost 8 bases, with 15 bases between them. The CDR3 contains 13 residues. CDR3 DNA sequence: TGTGCCACCACAGACCCATACACCCATGAGCAGTTCTTC. It translates to CATTDPYTHEQFF.

The rearrangement uses TRBV5-6 and TRBJ1-2; maybe TRBD1 (5 bases). CDR3 length equals 12 residues. CDR1 is SGHDT, CDR2 YYEEEE, per germline. Trimming stripped 0 bases from V and 8 bases from J, with 8 bases between. CDR3 amino acids: CASSLEGWGYTF. The DNA of the CDR3 is TGTGCCAGCAGCTTGGAGGGGTGGGGCTACACCTTC.

The rearrangement links TRBV7-3 to TRBJ2-1; TRBD2 matches 7 bases. CDR1 is SGHTA, CDR2 FQGTGA, per germline. The CDR3 covers 16 residues. V shed 5 bases, J shed 4 bases, and the junction held 11 bases outside the gene matches. The CDR3: CASSPSSGDAYNEQFF. The DNA of the CDR3 is TGTGCCAGCAGCCCGAGCAGCGGGGACGCTTACAATGAGCAGTTCTTC.

The J gene is TRBJ2-3, the V gene TRBV20-1, with D perhaps given as TRBD1 or TRBD2 (5 bases each). CDR1 is DFQATT and CDR2 is SNEGSKA in the germline V gene (reference sequence). The CDR3 runs to 14 residues. V shed 3 bases and J shed 4 bases, with 14 bases lying between them. For the CDR3, the DNA is TGCAGTGCTAGTATGGGGGTCGGAGCAGATACGCAGTATTTT. Amino acids: CSASMGVGADTQYF.

The rearrangement joins TRBV5-1 to TRBJ1-2; the match to TRBD1 covers 9 bases. CDR3 length equals 15 residues. Germline CDR1 is SGHRS and CDR2 is YFSETQ. V gave up 3 bases and J gave up 5 bases; unmatched junction bases: 8. CDR3: CASSSQGAVEYGYTF. For the CDR3, the DNA is TGCGCCAGCAGCTCACAGGGGGCTGTTGAATATGGCTACACCTTC.

This chain links TRBV23-1 with TRBJ1-1, with D maybe TRBD1 (6 bases). TRBV23-1 is known as an ORF, though its function is uncertain. The CDR3 is 12 amino acids. Trimming shortened V by 4 bases and J by 6 bases, and 9 bases separated the two germline ends. The CDR3 here is CASSPRGSEAFF. Written as DNA, the CDR3 is TGCGCCAGCAGTCCCAGGGGTTCTGAAGCTTTCTTT.

The V gene is TRBV7-2, the J gene TRBJ2-5; TRBD2 agrees at 8 bases. Germline lookup yields CDR1 SGHTA and CDR2 FQGNSA. After removal of 5 bases from V and 4 bases from J, the junction contained 15 bases not matched to a gene. This CDR3 comprises 17 residues. The CDR3 bases are TGTGCCAGCAGCCAGACGACTAGCGCGGCTGGGCGAGAGACCCAGTACTTC. Protein: CASSQTTSAAGRETQYF.